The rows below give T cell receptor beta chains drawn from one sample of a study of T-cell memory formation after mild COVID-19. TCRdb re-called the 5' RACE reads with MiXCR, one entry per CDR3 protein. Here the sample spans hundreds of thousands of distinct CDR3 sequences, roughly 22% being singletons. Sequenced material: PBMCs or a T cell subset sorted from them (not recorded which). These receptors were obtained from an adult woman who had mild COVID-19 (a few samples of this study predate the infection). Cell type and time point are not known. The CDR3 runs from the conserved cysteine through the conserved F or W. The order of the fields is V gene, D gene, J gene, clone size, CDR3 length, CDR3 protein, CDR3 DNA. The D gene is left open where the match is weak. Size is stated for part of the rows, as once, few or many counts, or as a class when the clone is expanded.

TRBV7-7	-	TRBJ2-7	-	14	CASSPGPGSYEQYF	TGTGCTAGCAGCCCAGGCCCGGGTTCCTACGAGCAGTACTTC
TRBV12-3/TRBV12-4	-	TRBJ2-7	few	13	CASRPDSFYEQYF	TGTGCCAGCCGCCCGGACAGTTTCTACGAGCAGTACTTC
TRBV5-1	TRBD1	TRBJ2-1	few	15	CASSLAGTGGNEQFF	TGTGCCAGCAGTTTAGCGGGGACAGGGGGGAATGAGCAGTTCTTC
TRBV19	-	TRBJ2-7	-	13	CASRELSSYEQYF	TGTGCCAGCAGGGAACTTAGCTCCTACGAGCAGTACTTC
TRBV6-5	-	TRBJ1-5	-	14	CASSLRGSGQPQHF	TGTGCCAGCAGCCTCAGGGGCAGTGGCCAGCCCCAGCATTTT
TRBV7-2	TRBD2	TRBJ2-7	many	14	CASNPSGGLGEQYF	TGTGCCAGTAATCCGTCGGGGGGGCTAGGAGAGCAGTACTTC
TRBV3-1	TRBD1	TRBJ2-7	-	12	CASSPRTGVKNF	TGTGCCAGCAGCCCTAGAACAGGGGTGAAGAACTTC
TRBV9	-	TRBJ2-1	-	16	CASSVGGPGLYNEQFF	TGTGCCAGCAGCGTAGGGGGACCGGGCCTTTACAATGAGCAGTTCTTC
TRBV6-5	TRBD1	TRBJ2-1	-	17	CASSYGTGNPIYNEQFF	TGTGCCAGCAGTTACGGGACAGGGAATCCCATCTACAATGAGCAGTTCTTC
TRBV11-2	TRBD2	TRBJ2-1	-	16	CASSLGASGITNEQFF	TGTGCCAGCAGCTTAGGGGCTAGCGGGATAACAAATGAGCAGTTCTTC
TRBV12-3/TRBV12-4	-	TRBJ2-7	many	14	CASSLDGSSYEQYF	TGTGCCAGCAGCCTGGACGGGAGCTCCTACGAGCAGTACTTC
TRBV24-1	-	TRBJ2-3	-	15	CATSRFGESTDTQYF	TGTGCCACCAGTCGGTTCGGAGAGAGCACAGATACGCAGTATTTT
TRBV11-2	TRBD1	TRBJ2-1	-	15	CASSLPDRGDNEQFF	TGTGCCAGCAGCTTACCTGACAGGGGGGACAATGAGCAGTTCTTC
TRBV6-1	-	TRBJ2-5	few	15	CASSEERQAGETQYF	TGTGCCAGCAGTGAAGAGCGACAGGCCGGGGAGACCCAGTACTTC
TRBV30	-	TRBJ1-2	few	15	CAWSPTMTGLDGYTF	TGTGCCTGGAGCCCGACCATGACAGGACTCGATGGCTACACCTTC
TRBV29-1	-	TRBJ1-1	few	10	CSVNRDKAFF	TGCAGCGTTAACCGGGACAAGGCTTTCTTT
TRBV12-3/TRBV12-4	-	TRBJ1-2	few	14	CASTPVGGRNGYTF	TGTGCCAGCACCCCCGTGGGGGGGCGTAATGGCTACACCTTC
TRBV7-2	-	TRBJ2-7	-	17	CASSSDSNRGQQYEQYF	TGTGCCAGCAGCTCCGACAGTAATCGGGGGCAACAATACGAGCAGTACTTC
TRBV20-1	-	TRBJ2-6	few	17	CSASRGDSNSGANVLTF	TGCAGTGCTAGTAGAGGAGATTCCAACTCTGGGGCCAACGTCCTGACTTTC
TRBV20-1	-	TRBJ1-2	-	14	CSARDPGANYGYTF	TGCAGTGCTAGAGATCCCGGGGCTAACTATGGCTACACCTTC
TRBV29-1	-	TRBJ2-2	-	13	CSVDRALTGELFF	TGCAGCGTTGATCGGGCGCTTACCGGGGAGCTGTTTTTT
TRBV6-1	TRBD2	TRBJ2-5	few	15	CASSEALGREETQYF	TGTGCCAGCAGTGAAGCGCTGGGGAGGGAAGAGACCCAGTACTTC
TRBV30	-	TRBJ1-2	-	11	CAHGGSYGYTF	TGTGCCCACGGGGGGTCCTATGGCTACACCTTC
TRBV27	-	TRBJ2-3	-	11	CASSSGATQYF	TGTGCCAGCAGTTCGGGGGCCACGCAGTATTTT
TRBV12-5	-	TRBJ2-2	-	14	CASGHTGSTGELFF	TGTGCTAGTGGACATACCGGGAGCACCGGGGAGCTGTTTTTT
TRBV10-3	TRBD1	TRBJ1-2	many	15	CAISGGQGNNYGYTF	TGTGCCATCAGTGGCGGACAGGGAAATAACTATGGCTACACCTTC
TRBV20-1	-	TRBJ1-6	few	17	CSAEEGREGFYPSPLHF	TGCAGTGCGGAGGAGGGCAGGGAGGGATTTTACCCTTCACCCCTCCACTTT
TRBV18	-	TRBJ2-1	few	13	CASSPELGNEQFF	TGTGCCAGCTCACCAGAGTTGGGCAATGAGCAGTTCTTC
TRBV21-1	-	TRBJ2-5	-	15	CASSKSWARGETQYF	TGTGCCAGCAGCAAATCTTGGGCTAGGGGAGAGACCCAGTACTTC
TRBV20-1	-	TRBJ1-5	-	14	CSARDPNSNQPQHF	TGCAGTGCTAGAGATCCGAATAGCAATCAGCCCCAGCATTTT
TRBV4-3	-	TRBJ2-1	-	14	CASSQDTLMNEQFF	TGCGCCAGCAGCCAAGATACCTTAATGAATGAGCAGTTCTTC
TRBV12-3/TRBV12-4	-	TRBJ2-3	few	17	CASAPLSRTASTDTQYF	TGTGCCAGCGCGCCCCTCTCCCGGACGGCTAGCACAGATACGCAGTATTTT
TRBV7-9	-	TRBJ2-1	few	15	CASSLGASMKNEQFF	TGTGCCAGCAGCTTAGGAGCTAGCATGAAGAATGAGCAGTTCTTC
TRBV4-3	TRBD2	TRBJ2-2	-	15	CASSPGLVYTGELFF	TGCGCCAGCAGCCCAGGACTAGTATATACCGGGGAGCTGTTTTTT
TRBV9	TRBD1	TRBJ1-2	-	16	CASSEGDSRPGHGYTF	TGTGCCAGCAGCGAGGGGGACAGCCGACCTGGCCATGGCTACACCTTC
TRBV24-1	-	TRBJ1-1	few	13	CATARTEGPEAFF	TGTGCCACCGCGCGGACCGAGGGCCCTGAAGCTTTCTTT
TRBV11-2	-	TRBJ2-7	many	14	CASSLSVDFYEQYF	TGTGCCAGCAGCTTATCGGTCGACTTCTACGAGCAGTACTTC
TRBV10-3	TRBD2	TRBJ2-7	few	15	CAISESTSGAYEQYF	TGTGCCATCAGTGAGTCTACTAGCGGGGCCTACGAGCAGTACTTC
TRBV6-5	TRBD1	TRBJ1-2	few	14	CASSYSGQGKGYTF	TGTGCCAGCAGTTACTCTGGACAGGGGAAGGGCTACACCTTC
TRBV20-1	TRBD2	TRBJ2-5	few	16	CSASRLAGGVVETQYF	TGCAGTGCTAGTCGACTAGCGGGGGGGGTCGTGGAGACCCAGTACTTC
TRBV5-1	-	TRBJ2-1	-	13	CASSLGPRGKQFF	TGCGCCAGCAGCTTGGGTCCCCGCGGTAAGCAGTTCTTC
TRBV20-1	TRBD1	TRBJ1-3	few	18	CSAEDRDGDLGWKQTVYF	TGCAGTGCTGAGGACAGGGATGGTGATTTAGGCTGGAAACAGACTGTATATTTT
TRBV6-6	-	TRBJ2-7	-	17	CASSVPSLGTHAYEQYF	TGTGCCAGCAGCGTCCCCTCCCTAGGGACTCACGCCTACGAGCAGTACTTC
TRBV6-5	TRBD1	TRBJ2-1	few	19	CASSRQGFPSFSSYNEQFF	TGTGCCAGCAGTCGACAGGGGTTCCCCTCTTTTAGCTCCTACAATGAGCAGTTCTTC
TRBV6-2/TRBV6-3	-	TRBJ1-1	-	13	CASRPPQNTEAFF	TGTGCCAGCAGACCCCCACAGAACACTGAAGCTTTCTTT
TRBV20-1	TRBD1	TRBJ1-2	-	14	CSARRDRGNYGYTF	TGCAGTGCTAGGAGGGACAGAGGAAACTATGGCTACACCTTC
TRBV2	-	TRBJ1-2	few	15	CASSREPGVRYGYTF	TGTGCCAGCAGCCGCGAGCCAGGGGTGCGCTATGGCTACACCTTC
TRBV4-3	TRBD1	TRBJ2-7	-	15	CASSQDDKTGDEQYF	TGCGCCAGCAGCCAAGATGACAAGACAGGGGACGAGCAGTACTTC
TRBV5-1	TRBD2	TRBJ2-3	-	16	CASSIGAGGPSDTQYF	TGCGCCAGCAGCATCGGAGCGGGAGGGCCTTCAGATACGCAGTATTTT
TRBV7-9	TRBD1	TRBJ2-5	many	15	CASSLGQGAQETQYF	TGTGCCAGCAGCCTGGGACAGGGGGCCCAAGAGACCCAGTACTTC
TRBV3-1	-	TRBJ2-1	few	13	CASSQVRGDEQFF	TGTGCCAGCAGCCAAGTTCGCGGCGATGAGCAGTTCTTC